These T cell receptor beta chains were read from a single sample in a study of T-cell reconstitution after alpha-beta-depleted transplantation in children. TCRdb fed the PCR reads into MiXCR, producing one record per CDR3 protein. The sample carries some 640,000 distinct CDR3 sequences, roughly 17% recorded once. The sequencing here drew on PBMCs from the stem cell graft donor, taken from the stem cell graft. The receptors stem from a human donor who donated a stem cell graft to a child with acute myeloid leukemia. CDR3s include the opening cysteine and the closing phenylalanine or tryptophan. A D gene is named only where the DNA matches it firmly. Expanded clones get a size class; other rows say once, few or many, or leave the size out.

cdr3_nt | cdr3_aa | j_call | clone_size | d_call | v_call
TGCAGTGCTAGTAGGCGAGCGGGCCGCCAAGAGACCCAGTACTTC | CSASRRAGRQETQYF | TRBJ2-5 | many | . | TRBV20-1
TGCAGCGTTGCTCAACGACAGGCTAACAATGAGCAGTTCTTC | CSVAQRQANNEQFF | TRBJ2-1 | many | . | TRBV29-1
TGTGCCAGCAGTTACGACAGGCTGAACACCGGGGAGCTGTTTTTT | CASSYDRLNTGELFF | TRBJ2-2 | few | . | TRBV6-2/TRBV6-3
TGTGCCACTTCGGGACAGTTCAGGGGCGCGCAGTATTTT | CATSGQFRGAQYF | TRBJ2-3 | few | TRBD1 | TRBV19
TGCAGTGCTAGAGATAATCCCGGGGGCAGCAATCAGCCCCAGCATTTT | CSARDNPGGSNQPQHF | TRBJ1-5 | few | . | TRBV20-1
TGTGCCATCCCACTCGTGGGGGGGGACTATGGCTACACCTTC | CAIPLVGGDYGYTF | TRBJ1-2 | . | . | TRBV28
TGCAGCGTTGAAGATCCCGGGACACCCTATGGCTACACCTTC | CSVEDPGTPYGYTF | TRBJ1-2 | few | . | TRBV29-1
TGCAGTGCTCCCTTGGGACTAGCGGGTCTCCCCAGAGATACGCAGTATTTT | CSAPLGLAGLPRDTQYF | TRBJ2-3 | . | TRBD2 | TRBV20-1
TGTGCCAGCAGCTTAGGAAAAGGACCCGAGCAGTACTTC | CASSLGKGPEQYF | TRBJ2-7 | few | . | TRBV7-9
TGCGCCAGCAGCTTGGAGTGGGGCGGGGGCACAGATACGCAGTATTTT | CASSLEWGGGTDTQYF | TRBJ2-3 | . | . | TRBV5-1
TGCAGTGCCATCGGACAGGGGGCAGGTGGCTACACCTTC | CSAIGQGAGGYTF | TRBJ1-2 | many | TRBD1 | TRBV20-1
TGCAGTGCCAAACGGGGGCCGTCCTACAATGAGCAGTTCTTC | CSAKRGPSYNEQFF | TRBJ2-1 | many | . | TRBV20-1
TGCAGTGCTAGAGATGCGACGGTAGGGGAGCAGTTCTTC | CSARDATVGEQFF | TRBJ2-1 | few | . | TRBV20-1
TGTGCCAGCAGTTTGGGGATCTATGGCTACACCTTC | CASSLGIYGYTF | TRBJ1-2 | many | . | TRBV12-3/TRBV12-4
TGTGCCAGCAGCTTAGTGGGAACCGAGCAGTTCTTC | CASSLVGTEQFF | TRBJ2-1 | many | . | TRBV7-2
TGCAGTGCTAGAGTTCTGGGAAGGGCTAGGTTCACAGATACGCAGTATTTT | CSARVLGRARFTDTQYF | TRBJ2-3 | many | . | TRBV20-1
TGTGCCAGCAGTACCGACAGGGGGAGGAGCACAGATACGCAGTATTTT | CASSTDRGRSTDTQYF | TRBJ2-3 | many | TRBD1 | TRBV6-5
TGTGCCAGCGGGTTTCAGGGGATCTCAGATACGCAGTATTTT | CASGFQGISDTQYF | TRBJ2-3 | few | . | TRBV28
TGCAGTGCTACCAAGGACGGCTACGAGCAGTACTTC | CSATKDGYEQYF | TRBJ2-7 | many | . | TRBV20-1
TGTGCCACCAGCAGACCCTCCGGGACAGGGATGTACGAGCAGTACTTC | CATSRPSGTGMYEQYF | TRBJ2-7 | few | TRBD1 | TRBV15
TGTGCCACCAGCAGAGATGCCAGCGCAGAGACCCAGTACTTC | CATSRDASAETQYF | TRBJ2-5 | many | . | TRBV15